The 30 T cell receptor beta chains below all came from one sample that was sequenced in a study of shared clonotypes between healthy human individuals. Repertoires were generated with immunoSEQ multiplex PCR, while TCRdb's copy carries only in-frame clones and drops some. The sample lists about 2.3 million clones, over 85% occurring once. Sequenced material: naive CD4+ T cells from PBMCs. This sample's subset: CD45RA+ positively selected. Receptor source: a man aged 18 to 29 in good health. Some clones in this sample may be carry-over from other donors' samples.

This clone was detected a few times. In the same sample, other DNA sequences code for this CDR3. The CDR3 DNA reads as TGCGCCAGCAGCTTGGGTGGCGGGAACACTGAAGCTTTCTTT. This sequence encodes CASSLGGGNTEAFF. The chain links TRBV5-1 to TRBJ1-1; no clear D gene. The CDR3 totals 14 residues. The V gene lost 0 bases and the J gene lost 1 base, with 7 bases spanning the gap. Germline CDR1 is SGHRS and CDR2 is YFSETQ.

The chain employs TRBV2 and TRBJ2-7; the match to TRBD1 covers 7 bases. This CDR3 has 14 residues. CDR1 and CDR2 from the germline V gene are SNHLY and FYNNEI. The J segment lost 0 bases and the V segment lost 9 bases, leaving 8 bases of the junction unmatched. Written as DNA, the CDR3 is TGTGCCAGTTTACTGACAGGGCACTCCTACGAGCAGTACTTC. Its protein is CASLLTGHSYEQYF.

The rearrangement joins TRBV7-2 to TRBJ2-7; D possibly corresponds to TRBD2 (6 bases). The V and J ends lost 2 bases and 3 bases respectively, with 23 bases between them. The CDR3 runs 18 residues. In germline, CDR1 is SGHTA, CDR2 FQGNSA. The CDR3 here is CASSLRYTDRDGSYEQYF. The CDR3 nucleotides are TGTGCCAGCAGCTTACGCTACACAGACCGGGACGGGAGCTACGAGCAGTACTTC.

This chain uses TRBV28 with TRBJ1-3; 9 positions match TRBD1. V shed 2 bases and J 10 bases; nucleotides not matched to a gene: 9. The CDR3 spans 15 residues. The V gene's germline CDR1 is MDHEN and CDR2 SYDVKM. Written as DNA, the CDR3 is TGTGCCAGCAGTTTAGTAAGGGACAGGGTCGAGACCATATATTTT. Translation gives CASSLVRDRVETIYF.

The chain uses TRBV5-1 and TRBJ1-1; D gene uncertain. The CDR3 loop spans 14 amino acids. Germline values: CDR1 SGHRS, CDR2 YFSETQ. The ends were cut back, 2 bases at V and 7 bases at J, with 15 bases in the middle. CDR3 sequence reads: CASSFPDFGSEAFF. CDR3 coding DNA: TGCGCCAGCAGCTTTCCTGACTTTGGCAGTGAAGCTTTCTTT.

The CDR3 loop is CASGGLAASYNEQFF. The CDR3 region has the DNA TGTGCCAGCGGGGGACTAGCGGCCTCCTACAATGAGCAGTTCTTC. The chain recombines TRBV2 with TRBJ2-1; 11 bases agree with TRBD2. Trimming cost V 8 bases and J 0 bases; bases outside gene matches: 3. Germline V gene sequence: CDR1 SNHLY, CDR2 FYNNEI. This CDR3 is built from 15 residues.

The CDR3 loop is CASSPAGDYGYTF. The CDR3 bases are TGTGCCAGCTCACCGGCCGGCGACTATGGCTACACCTTC. The chain carries TRBV18 and TRBJ1-2; D call uncertain. Germline V lookup: CDR1 KGHSH, CDR2 LQKENI. Trimming removed 3 bases at V and 3 bases at J, with 8 bases between. The CDR3 totals 13 residues.

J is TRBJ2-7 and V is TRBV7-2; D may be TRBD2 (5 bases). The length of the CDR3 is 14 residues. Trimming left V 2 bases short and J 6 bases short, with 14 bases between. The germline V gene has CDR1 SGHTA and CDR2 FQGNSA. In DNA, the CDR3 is TGTGCCAGCAGCTTAAGGCGACTGAGCGGCGAGCAGTACTTC. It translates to CASSLRRLSGEQYF.

The CDR3 reads CASTTPGQGAGGELFF. The CDR3 coding sequence is TGTGCCAGCACCACCCCTGGACAGGGGGCGGGCGGGGAGCTGTTTTTT. The rearrangement joins TRBV7-6 to TRBJ2-2, with 11 bases matching TRBD1. The V segment lost 7 bases and the J segment 7 bases; nucleotides outside the gene matches: 11. Germline values: CDR1 SGHVS, CDR2 FNYEAQ. The CDR3 runs to 16 residues.

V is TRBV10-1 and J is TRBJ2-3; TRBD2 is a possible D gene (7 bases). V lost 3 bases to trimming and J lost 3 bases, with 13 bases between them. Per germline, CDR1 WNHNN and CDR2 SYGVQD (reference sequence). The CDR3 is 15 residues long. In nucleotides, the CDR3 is TGCGCCAGCAGTGACTCGGGGGGCACAACAGATACGCAGTATTTT. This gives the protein CASSDSGGTTDTQYF.

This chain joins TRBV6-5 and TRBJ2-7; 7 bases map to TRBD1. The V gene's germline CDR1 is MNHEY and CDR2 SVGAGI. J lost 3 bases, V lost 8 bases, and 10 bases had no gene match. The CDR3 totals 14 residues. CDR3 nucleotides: TGTGCCAGCGGGAAGACAGGGTCTTTCTACGAGCAGTACTTC. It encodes CASGKTGSFYEQYF.

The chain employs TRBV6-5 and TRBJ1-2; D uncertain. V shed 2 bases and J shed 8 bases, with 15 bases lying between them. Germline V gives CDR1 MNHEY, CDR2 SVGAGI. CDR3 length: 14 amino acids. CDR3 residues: CASSYHGQTQGYTF. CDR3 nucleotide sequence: TGTGCCAGCAGTTACCATGGTCAAACCCAAGGCTACACCTTC.

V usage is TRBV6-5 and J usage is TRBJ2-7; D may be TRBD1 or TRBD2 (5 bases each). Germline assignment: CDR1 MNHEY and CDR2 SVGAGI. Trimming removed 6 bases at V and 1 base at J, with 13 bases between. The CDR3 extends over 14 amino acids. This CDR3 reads CASRPGPPSYEQYF. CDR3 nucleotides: TGTGCCAGCAGGCCGGGACCGCCTTCCTACGAGCAGTACTTC.

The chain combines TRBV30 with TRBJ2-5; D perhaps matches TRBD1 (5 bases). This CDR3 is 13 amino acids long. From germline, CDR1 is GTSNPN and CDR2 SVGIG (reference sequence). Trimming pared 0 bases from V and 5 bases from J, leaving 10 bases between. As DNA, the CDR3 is TGTGCCTGGAGTGTACAAGGGGTCGAGACCCAGTACTTC. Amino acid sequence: CAWSVQGVETQYF.

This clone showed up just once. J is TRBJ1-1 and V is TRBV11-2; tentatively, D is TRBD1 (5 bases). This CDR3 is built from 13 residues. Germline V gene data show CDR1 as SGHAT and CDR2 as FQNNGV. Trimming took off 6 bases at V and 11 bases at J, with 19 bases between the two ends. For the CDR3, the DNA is TGTGCCAGCAGTCTAGTCCGAGACAGAGTCGCTTTCTTT. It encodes CASSLVRDRVAFF.

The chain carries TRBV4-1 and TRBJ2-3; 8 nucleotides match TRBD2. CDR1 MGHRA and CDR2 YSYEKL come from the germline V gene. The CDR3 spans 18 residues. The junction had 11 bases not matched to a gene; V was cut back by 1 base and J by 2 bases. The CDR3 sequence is CASSQAAGGGSATDTQYF. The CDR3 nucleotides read TGCGCCAGCAGCCAAGCGGCGGGGGGCGGGAGTGCCACAGATACGCAGTATTTT.

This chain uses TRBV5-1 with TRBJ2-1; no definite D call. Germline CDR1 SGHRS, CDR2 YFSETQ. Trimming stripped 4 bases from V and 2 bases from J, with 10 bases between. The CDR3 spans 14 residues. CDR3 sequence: CASSVEITYNEQFF. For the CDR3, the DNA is TGCGCCAGCAGCGTAGAGATCACCTACAATGAGCAGTTCTTC.

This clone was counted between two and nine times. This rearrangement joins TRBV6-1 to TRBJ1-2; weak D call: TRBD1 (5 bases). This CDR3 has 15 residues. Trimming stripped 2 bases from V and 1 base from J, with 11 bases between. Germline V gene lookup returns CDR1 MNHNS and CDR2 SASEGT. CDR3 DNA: TGTGCCAGCAGTGAACTCAGGGAAGTTAACTATGGCTACACCTTC. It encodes CASSELREVNYGYTF.

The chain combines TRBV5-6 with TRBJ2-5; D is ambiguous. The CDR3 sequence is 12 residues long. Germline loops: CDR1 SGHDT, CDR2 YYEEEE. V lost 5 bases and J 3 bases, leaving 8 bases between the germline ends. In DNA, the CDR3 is TGTGCCAGCAGTTACACGAAAGAGACCCAGTACTTC. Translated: CASSYTKETQYF.

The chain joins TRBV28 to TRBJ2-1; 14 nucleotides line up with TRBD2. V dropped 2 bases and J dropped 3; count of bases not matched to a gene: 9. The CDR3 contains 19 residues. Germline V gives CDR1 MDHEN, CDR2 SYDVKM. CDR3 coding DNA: TGTGCCAGCAGTTTACCAATGACTAGCGGGAGGGATTACTACAATGAGCAGTTCTTC. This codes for CASSLPMTSGRDYYNEQFF.

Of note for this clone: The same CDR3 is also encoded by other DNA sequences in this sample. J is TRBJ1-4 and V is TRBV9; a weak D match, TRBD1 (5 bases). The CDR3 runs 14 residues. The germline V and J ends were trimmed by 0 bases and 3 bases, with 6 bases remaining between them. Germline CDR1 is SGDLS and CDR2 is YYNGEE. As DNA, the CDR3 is TGTGCCAGCAGCGTAGGGGGGGCTAATGAAAAACTGTTTTTT. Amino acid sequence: CASSVGGANEKLFF.

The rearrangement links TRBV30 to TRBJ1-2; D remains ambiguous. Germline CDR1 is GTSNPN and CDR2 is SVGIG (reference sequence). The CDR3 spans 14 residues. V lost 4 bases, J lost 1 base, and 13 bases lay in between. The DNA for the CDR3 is TGTGCCTGGACCCTTAGCGGGCTTAACTATGGCTACACCTTC. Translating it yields CAWTLSGLNYGYTF.

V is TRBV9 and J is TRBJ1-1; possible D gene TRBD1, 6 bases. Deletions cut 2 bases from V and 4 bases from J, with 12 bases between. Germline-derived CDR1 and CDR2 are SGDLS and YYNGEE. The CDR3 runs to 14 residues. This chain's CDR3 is CASSVPGDGTEAFF. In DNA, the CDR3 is TGTGCCAGCAGCGTCCCAGGGGACGGCACTGAAGCTTTCTTT.

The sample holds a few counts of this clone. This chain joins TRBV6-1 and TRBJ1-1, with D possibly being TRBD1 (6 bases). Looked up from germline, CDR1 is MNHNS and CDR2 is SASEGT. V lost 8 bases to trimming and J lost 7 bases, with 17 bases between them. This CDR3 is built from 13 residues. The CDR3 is CASVRTAAYEAFF. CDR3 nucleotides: TGTGCCAGCGTACGGACAGCGGCCTATGAAGCTTTCTTT.

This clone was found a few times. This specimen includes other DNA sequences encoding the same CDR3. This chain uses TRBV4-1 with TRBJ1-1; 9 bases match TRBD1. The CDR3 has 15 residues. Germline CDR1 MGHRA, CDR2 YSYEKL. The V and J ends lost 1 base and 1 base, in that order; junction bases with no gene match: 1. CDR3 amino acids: CASSQVGQGNTEAFF. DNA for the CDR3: TGCGCCAGCAGCCAAGTGGGACAGGGGAACACTGAAGCTTTCTTT.

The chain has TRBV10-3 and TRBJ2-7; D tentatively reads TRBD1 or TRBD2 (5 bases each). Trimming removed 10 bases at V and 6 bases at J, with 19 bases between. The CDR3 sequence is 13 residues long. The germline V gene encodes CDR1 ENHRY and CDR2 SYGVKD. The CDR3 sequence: CATRSKGRGEQYF. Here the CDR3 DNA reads TGTGCCACCCGTTCAAAGGGACGTGGCGAGCAGTACTTC.

The CDR3 region is CASSWGLADNEQFF. In DNA, the CDR3 is TGCGCCAGCAGCTGGGGACTAGCGGACAATGAGCAGTTCTTC. The chain has TRBV5-1 and TRBJ2-1; 11 nucleotides align to TRBD2. Germline CDR1 is SGHRS and CDR2 is YFSETQ. Trimming took 3 bases from V and 5 from J; bases not matched to a gene: 1. The CDR3 is made up of 14 amino acids.

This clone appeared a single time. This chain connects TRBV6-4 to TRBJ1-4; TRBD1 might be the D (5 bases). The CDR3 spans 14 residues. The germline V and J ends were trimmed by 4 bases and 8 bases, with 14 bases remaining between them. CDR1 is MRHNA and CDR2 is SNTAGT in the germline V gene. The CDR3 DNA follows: TGTGCCAGCAGTGTGAACGGGGGTTACGAAAAACTGTTTTTT. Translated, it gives CASSVNGGYEKLFF.

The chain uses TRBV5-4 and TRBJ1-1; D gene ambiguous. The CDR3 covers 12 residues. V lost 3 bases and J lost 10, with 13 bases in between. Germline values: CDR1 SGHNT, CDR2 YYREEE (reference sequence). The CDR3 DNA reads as TGTGCCAGCAGCTACGAGACGCTGGGAGCTTTCTTT. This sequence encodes CASSYETLGAFF. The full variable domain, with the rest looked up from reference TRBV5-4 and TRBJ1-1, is ETGVTQSPTHLIKTRGQQVTLRCSSQSGHNTVSWYQQALGQGPQFIFQYYREEENGRGNFPPRFSGLQFPNYSSELNVNALELDDSALYLCASSYETLGAFFGQGTRLTVV.

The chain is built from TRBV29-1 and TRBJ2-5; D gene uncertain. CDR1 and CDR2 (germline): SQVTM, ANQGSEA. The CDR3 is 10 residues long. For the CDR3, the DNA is TGCACCCGGGTGCCGTCGACCCAGTACTTC. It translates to CTRVPSTQYF.